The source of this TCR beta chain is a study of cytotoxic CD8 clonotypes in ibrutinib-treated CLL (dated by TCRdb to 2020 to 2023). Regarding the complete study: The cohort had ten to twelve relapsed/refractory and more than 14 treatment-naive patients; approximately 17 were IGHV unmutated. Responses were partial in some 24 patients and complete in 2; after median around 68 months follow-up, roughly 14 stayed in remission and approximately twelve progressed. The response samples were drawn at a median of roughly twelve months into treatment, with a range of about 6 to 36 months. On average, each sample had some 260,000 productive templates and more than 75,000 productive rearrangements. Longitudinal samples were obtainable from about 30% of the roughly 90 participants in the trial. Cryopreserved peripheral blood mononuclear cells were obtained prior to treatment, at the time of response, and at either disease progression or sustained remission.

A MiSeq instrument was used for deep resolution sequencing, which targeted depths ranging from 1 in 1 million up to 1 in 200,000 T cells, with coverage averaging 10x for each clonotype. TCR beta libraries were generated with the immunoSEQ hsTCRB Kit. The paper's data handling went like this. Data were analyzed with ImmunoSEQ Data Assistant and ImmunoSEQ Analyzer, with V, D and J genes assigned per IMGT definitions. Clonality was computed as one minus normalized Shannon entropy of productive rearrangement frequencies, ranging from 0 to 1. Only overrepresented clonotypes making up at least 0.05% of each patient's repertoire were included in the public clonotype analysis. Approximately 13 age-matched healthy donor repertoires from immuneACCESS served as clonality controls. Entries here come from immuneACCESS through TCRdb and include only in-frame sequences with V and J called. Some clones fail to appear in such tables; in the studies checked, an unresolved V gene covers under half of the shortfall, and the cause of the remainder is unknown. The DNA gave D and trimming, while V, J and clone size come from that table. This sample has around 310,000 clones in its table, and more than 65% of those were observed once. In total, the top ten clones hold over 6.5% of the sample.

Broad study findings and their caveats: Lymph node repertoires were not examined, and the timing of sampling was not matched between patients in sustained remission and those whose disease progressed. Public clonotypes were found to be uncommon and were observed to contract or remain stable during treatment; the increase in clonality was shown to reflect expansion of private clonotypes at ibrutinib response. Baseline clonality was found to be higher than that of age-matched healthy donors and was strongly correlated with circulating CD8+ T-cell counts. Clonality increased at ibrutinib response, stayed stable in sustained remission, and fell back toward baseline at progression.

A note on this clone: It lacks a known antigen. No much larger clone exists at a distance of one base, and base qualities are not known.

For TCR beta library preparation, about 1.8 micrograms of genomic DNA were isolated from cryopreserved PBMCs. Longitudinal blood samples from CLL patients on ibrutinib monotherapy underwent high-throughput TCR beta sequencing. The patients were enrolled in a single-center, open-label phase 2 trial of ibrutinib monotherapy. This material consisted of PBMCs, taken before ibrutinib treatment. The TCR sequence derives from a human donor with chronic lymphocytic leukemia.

CDR3 protein: CASSPTSRYEQFF. In nucleotides, the sequence is TGTGCCAGCAGTCCAACTAGTAGATATGAGCAGTTCTTC. The V and J segments used are TRBV7-2 and TRBJ2-1; TRBD2 is a weak D gene call, 5 bases matching. CDR1 SGHTA and CDR2 FQGNSA were looked up in the germline V gene. The CDR3 sequence holds 13 residues, the cysteine and phenylalanine included. The read is trimmed to its CDR3 DNA, 39 bases read in frame from base 1. V sheds 6 bases and J sheds 8 bases, leaving 14 bases between their ends.